These 5 T cell receptor beta chains came from one sample sequenced in a study of PD-1 blockade in classical Hodgkin lymphoma. Sequencing used immunoSEQ multiplex PCR; TCRdb keeps in-frame clones, though not all of them. Counted here are fewer than 70,000 clones, more than 75% occurring once; the ten biggest clones make up more than 5%. With no exception, relapse followed autologous stem cell transplantation in all patients, and brentuximab vedotin exposure varied. The sequenced sample was peripheral blood mononuclear cells (PBMCs), obtained before the second cycle of nivolumab. These receptors originate from a human donor with classical Hodgkin lymphoma.

This rearrangement joins TRBV5-5 to TRBJ1-1; the D is unclear. The CDR3 sequence is 13 residues long. Trimming pared 1 base from V and 7 bases from J, leaving 11 bases between. Germline V lookup: CDR1 SGHKS, CDR2 YYEKEE (reference sequence). As DNA, the CDR3 is TGTGCCAGCAGCTTGACCCAAAACCTTGAAGCTTTCTTT. Amino acid sequence: CASSLTQNLEAFF.

The chain couples TRBV5-1 to TRBJ1-3; D may be TRBD1 (6 bases). Germline-derived CDR1 and CDR2 are SGHRS and YFSETQ. The CDR3 runs 14 residues. V was trimmed by 3 bases and J by 5 bases, leaving 12 bases between them. For the CDR3, the DNA is TGCGCCAGCAGCTCTATGGACAGTCGAAACACCATATATTTT. Protein: CASSSMDSRNTIYF. Variable domain in full (rest from reference TRBV5-1 and TRBJ1-3): KAGVTQTPRYLIKTRGQQVTLSCSPISGHRSVSWYQQTPGQGLQFLFEYFSETQRNKGNFPGRFSGRQFSNSRSEMNVSTLELGDSALYLCASSSMDSRNTIYFGEGSWLTVV.

This chain connects TRBV27 to TRBJ1-5; D is perhaps TRBD1 (5 bases). The CDR3 contains 17 residues. CDR1 and CDR2 from the germline V gene are MNHEY and SMNVEV (reference sequence). Trimming took off 5 bases at V and 6 bases at J, with 23 bases between the two ends. The CDR3 nucleotides read TGTGCCAGCAGTCCACACCCGGCCAGGGATTTTAGTCAGCCCCAGCATTTT. The encoded protein is CASSPHPARDFSQPQHF.

J is TRBJ2-7 and V is TRBV5-1; D tentatively reads TRBD1 or TRBD2 (6 bases each). Germline V gene data show CDR1 as SGHRS and CDR2 as YFSETQ. CDR3 size: 16 residues. Deletions cut 0 bases from V and 1 base from J, with 14 bases between. The CDR3 protein is CASSLVVGGASYEQYF. In nucleotides, the CDR3 is TGCGCCAGCAGCTTGGTAGTCGGGGGCGCATCCTACGAGCAGTACTTC.

This sequence joins TRBV19 and TRBJ1-6, with a tentative D call TRBD1 (5 bases). Germline loops: CDR1 LNHDA, CDR2 SQIVND (reference sequence). The CDR3 is made up of 15 amino acids. The ends were cut back, 6 bases at V and 6 bases at J, with 15 bases in the middle. In DNA, the CDR3 is TGTGCCAGTAGCCCCGCCCAGGGTGGTAATTCACCCCTCCACTTT. It translates to CASSPAQGGNSPLHF.